This T cell receptor (beta chain) came from a study of beta chain features in type 1 diabetes. Study as a whole: Across the samples, approximately 98,000,000 sorted cells were examined in total.

This clone was seen a few times. Every isolated RNA sample was fully reverse transcribed, so sequencing captured expressed TCRB transcripts. Sequencing used immunoSEQ multiplex PCR; TCRdb keeps in-frame clones, though not all of them. The top ten clones hold around 0.44% of a sample with over 300,000 clones, roughly 8% of them seen once. Germline V CDR1 and CDR2: SEHNR, FQNEAQ (reference sequence). Trimming took 3 bases from V and 6 from J, leaving 14 bases between them. CDR3 length: 15 residues. Naive, central memory, regulatory and stem cell-like memory cells within the CD4+ compartment were sorted using CD45RO/CCR7/CD25/CD127/CD95/CD27.

The receptor's source is a woman under 30 in good health. Sequences were obtained from central memory CD4+ T cells from blood. This chain connects TRBV7-9 to TRBJ2-2; perhaps TRBD2 as D (6 bases). The CDR3 sequence: CASSLGGHLAGELFF. CDR3 DNA sequence: TGTGCCAGCAGCTTGGGGGGTCATTTAGCCGGGGAGCTGTTTTTT.